This TCR beta chain was profiled in a study of cytomegalovirus exposure and HLA in healthy donors. The study ran its PCR with 60 Vbeta and 13 Jbeta primers. Data came from immunoSEQ multiplex PCR; TCRdb stores just in-frame clones and leaves some out. The sample holds some 160,000 clones, around 84% seen once. With regard to this clone: Its antigen remains unknown. The junction differs from germline at one of its ends, possibly a read error. This specimen includes other DNA sequences encoding the same CDR3.

Study-level points and caveats: For presence/absence analyses, sequencing depth was assumed to be roughly uniform across donors.

This CDR3 region has 16 residues. The germline CDR1 and CDR2 sequences are SGDLS and YYNGEE. Sequenced: PBMCs. This clonotype originated in a boy aged 2 to 10 in good health and CMV-seronegative. The rearrangement uses TRBV9 and TRBJ1-6; 8 bases agree with TRBD1. The CDR3 region is CASSAMPGTGIAPLHF. Here the CDR3 DNA reads TGCGCCAGCAGCGCTATGCCCGGGACAGGAATCGCACCCCTCCACTTT.